The 2 T cell receptor beta chains presented below share a single source sample, sequenced in a study of blood T cell repertoires in COVID-19. TCRdb's table, derived via immunoSEQ multiplex PCR, lists solely in-frame clones and lacks some. There are 55,000 to 75,000 clones in the sample; roughly four fifths occur only once, and around 9.1% lies in the top ten. Source material: peripheral blood. Every receptor here comes from an elderly man with COVID-19, enrolled during active disease.

The chain links TRBV7-3 to TRBJ2-3; D is possibly TRBD1 (6 bases). The CDR3 sequence is 17 residues long. The V end lost 5 bases, the J end lost 0 bases, and 18 bases lay between the germline ends. The germline CDR1 and CDR2 sequences are SGHTA and FQGTGA. The CDR3 reads CASSLGLGASSTDTQYF. The CDR3 coding sequence is TGTGCCAGCAGCCTAGGGTTGGGGGCGTCTAGCACAGATACGCAGTATTTT.

This clone showed up just a few times. The chain carries TRBV19 and TRBJ1-3, with 11 bases matching TRBD1. The CDR3 is made up of 14 amino acids. After removal of 9 bases from V and 4 bases from J, the junction contained 5 bases not matched to a gene. CDR1 and CDR2 from the germline V gene are LNHDA and SQIVND (reference sequence). The CDR3 region is CASRTGGEGNTIYF. DNA for the CDR3: TGTGCCAGCCGGACAGGGGGCGAAGGAAACACCATATATTTT.